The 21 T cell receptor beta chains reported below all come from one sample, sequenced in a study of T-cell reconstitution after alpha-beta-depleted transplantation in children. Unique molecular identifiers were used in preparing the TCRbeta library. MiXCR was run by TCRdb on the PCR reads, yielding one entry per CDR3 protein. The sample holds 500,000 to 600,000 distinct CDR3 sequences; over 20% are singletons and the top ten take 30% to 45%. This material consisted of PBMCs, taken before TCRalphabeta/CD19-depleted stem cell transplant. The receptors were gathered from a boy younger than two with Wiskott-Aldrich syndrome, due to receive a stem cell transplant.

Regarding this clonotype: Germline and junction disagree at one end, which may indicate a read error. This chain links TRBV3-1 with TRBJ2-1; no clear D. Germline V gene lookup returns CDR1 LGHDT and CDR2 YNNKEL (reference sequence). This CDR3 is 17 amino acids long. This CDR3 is CASTQEPGPSSYNEQFF. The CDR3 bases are TGTGCCAGCACCCAAGAACCCGGGCCCAGCTCCTACAATGAGCAGTTCTTC.

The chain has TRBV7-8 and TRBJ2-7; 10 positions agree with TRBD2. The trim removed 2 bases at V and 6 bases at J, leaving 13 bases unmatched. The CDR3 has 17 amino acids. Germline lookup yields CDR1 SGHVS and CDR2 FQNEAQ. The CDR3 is CASSLYTSGISGVEQYF. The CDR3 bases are TGTGCCAGCAGCTTATACACTAGCGGGATTTCGGGAGTCGAGCAGTACTTC.

The CDR3 reads CASHPSDRAYEQYF. The CDR3 DNA reads TGTGCCAGCCACCCCTCGGACAGGGCATACGAGCAGTACTTC. This rearrangement joins TRBV11-2 to TRBJ2-7; 8 nucleotides match TRBD1. This CDR3 is 14 amino acids long. V lost 8 bases to trimming and J lost 4 bases; unmatched junction nucleotides: 10. Germline CDR1 reads SGHAT; CDR2 reads FQNNGV.

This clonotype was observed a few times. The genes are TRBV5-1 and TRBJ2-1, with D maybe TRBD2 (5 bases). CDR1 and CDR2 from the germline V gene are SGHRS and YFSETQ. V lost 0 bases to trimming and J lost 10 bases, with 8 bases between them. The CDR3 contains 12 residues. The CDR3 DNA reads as TGCGCCAGCAGCTTGGGAGGGAAAGAGCAGTTCTTC. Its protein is CASSLGGKEQFF.

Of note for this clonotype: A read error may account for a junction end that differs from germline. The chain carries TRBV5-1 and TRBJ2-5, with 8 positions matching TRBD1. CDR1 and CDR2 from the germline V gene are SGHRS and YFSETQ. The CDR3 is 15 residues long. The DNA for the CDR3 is TGCGCCAGCGGATACAGGGGGGATTTCCAAGAGAGCCAGTACTTC. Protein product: CASGYRGDFQESQYF.

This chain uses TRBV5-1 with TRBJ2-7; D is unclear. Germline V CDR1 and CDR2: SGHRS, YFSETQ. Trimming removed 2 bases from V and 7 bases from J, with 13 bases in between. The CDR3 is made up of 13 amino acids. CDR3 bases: TGCGCCAGCAGCTTTTCCTCCTTGGGAGAGCAGTACTTC. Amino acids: CASSFSSLGEQYF.

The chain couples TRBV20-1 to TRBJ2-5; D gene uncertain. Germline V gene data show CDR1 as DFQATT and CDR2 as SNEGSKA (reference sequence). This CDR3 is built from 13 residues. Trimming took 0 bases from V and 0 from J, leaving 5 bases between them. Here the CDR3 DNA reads TGCAGTGCTAGAGACGGTTACCAAGAGACCCAGTACTTC. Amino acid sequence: CSARDGYQETQYF.

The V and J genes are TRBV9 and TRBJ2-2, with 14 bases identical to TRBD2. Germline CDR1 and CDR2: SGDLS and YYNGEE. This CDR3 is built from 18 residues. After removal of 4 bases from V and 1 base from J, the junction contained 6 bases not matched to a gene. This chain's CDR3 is CASSQRGLAGGNTGELFF. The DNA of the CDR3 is TGTGCCAGCAGCCAACGAGGACTAGCGGGAGGGAACACCGGGGAGCTGTTTTTT.

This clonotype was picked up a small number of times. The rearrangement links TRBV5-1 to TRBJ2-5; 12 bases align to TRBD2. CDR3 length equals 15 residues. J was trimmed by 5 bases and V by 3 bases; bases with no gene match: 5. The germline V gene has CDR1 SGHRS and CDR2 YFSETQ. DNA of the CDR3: TGCGCCAGCAGCTACGGACTAGCGGGATCGGAGACCCAGTACTTC. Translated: CASSYGLAGSETQYF.

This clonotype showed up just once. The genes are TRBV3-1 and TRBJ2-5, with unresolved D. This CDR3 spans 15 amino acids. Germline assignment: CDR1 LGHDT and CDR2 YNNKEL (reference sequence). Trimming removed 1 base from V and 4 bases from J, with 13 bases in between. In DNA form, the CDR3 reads TGTGCCAGCAGCCAAGTTCTCGGATTTGGAGAGACCCAGTACTTC. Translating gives CASSQVLGFGETQYF.

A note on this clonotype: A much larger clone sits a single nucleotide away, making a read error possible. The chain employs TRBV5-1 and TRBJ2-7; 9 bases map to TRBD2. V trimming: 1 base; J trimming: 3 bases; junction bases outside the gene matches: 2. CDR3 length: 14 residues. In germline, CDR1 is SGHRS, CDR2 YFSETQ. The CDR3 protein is CASSLQAGGYEQYF. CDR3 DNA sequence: TGCGCCAGCAGCTTGCAAGCGGGAGGCTACGAGCAGTACTTC.

CDR3 in DNA: TGCGCCAGCAGCCAGTCCTGGGACAGGGGTCGATACGAGCAGTACTTC. Its translation is CASSQSWDRGRYEQYF. V usage is TRBV4-1 and J usage is TRBJ2-7, with 10 bases that match TRBD1. This CDR3 region has 16 residues. Germline-derived CDR1 and CDR2 are MGHRA and YSYEKL. V was pared by 3 bases and J by 4 bases, with 9 bases of the junction left unmatched.

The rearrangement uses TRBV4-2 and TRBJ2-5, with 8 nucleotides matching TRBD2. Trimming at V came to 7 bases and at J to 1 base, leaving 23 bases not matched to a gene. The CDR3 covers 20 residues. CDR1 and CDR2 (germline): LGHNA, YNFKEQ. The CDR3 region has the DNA TGTGCCAGCACCCCCTTAGGGGGTCGATTAGCGGGGCCTCCCCAAGAGACCCAGTACTTC. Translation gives CASTPLGGRLAGPPQETQYF.

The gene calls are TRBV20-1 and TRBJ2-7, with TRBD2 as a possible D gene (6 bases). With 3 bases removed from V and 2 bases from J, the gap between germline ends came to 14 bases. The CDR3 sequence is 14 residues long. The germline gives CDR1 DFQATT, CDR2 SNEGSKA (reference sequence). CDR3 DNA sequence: TGCAGTGCTAGCTATAGCGGAGGAACCTACGAGCAGTACTTC. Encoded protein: CSASYSGGTYEQYF.

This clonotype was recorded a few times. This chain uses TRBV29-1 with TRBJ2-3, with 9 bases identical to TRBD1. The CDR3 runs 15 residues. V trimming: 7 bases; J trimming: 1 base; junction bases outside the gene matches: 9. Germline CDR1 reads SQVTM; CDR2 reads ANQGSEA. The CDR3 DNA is TGCAGCGCAGAACGGACAGGGGTGGGCACAGATACGCAGTATTTT. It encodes CSAERTGVGTDTQYF.

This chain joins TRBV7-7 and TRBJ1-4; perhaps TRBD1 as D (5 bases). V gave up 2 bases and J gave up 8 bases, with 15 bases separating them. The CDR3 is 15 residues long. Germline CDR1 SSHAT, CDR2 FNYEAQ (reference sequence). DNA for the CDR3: TGTGCCAGCAGCTTAAGGCCCCTAGGGGACGAAAAACTGTTTTTT. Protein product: CASSLRPLGDEKLFF. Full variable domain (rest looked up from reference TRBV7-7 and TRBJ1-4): GAGVSQSPRYKVTKRGQDVTLRCDPISSHATLYWYQQALGQGPEFLTYFNYEAQPDKSGLPSDRFSAERPEGSISTLTIQRTEQRDSAMYRCASSLRPLGDEKLFFGSGTQLSVL.

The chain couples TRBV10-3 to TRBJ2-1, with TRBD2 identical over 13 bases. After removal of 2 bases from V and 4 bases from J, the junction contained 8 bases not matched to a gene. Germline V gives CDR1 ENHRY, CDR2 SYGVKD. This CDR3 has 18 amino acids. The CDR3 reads CAISEGLAGDRLYNEQFF. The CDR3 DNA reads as TGTGCCATCAGTGAGGGACTAGCGGGAGATCGGTTATACAATGAGCAGTTCTTC.

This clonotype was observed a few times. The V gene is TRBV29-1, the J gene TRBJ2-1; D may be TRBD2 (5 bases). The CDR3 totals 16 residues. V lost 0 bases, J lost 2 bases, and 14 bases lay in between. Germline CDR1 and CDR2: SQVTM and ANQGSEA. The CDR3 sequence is CSVEDPGRTTYNEQFF. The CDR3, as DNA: TGCAGCGTTGAAGATCCGGGAAGGACCACCTACAATGAGCAGTTCTTC.

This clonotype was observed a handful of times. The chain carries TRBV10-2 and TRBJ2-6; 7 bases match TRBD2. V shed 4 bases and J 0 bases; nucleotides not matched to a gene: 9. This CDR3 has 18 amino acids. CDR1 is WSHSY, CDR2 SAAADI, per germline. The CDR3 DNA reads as TGCGCCAGCAGTGGTGGGACGGGAGGCTACTCTGGGGCCAACGTCCTGACTTTC. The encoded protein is CASSGGTGGYSGANVLTF.

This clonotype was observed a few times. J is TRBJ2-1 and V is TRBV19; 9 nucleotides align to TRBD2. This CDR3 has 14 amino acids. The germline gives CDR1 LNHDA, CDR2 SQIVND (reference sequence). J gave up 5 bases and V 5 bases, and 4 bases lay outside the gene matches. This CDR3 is CASSYSGGNNEQFF. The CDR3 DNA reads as TGTGCCAGTAGTTATAGCGGGGGAAACAATGAGCAGTTCTTC.

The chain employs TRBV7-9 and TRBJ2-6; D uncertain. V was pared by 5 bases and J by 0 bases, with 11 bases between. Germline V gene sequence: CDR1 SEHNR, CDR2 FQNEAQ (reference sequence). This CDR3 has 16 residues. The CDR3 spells CASSHLFHSGANVLTF. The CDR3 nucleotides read TGTGCCAGCAGCCACCTCTTCCACTCTGGGGCCAACGTCCTGACTTTC.